This passage covers 10 T cell receptor beta chains from one sample sequenced in a study of beta chain features in type 1 diabetes. Notes on the study in general: Shortening of TCRB CDR3s, moderate but significant, appeared in all four CD4+ subsets of Type 1 diabetes patients.

These TCRs are of unknown antigen specificity. Since all of the isolated RNA was reverse transcribed, expressed TCRB transcripts were what got sequenced. Data came from immunoSEQ multiplex PCR; TCRdb stores just in-frame clones and leaves some out. Among fewer than 400,000 clones listed, roughly a tenth were seen once. The sample consisted of central memory CD4+ T cells from blood. Receptor source: a man aged 25-40 years with type 1 diabetes.

The gene calls are TRBV6-5 and TRBJ1-5, with D unresolved. Germline assignment: CDR1 MNHEY and CDR2 SVGAGI. The V end lost 5 bases, the J end lost 6 bases, and 11 bases lay between the germline ends. This CDR3 contains 13 residues. DNA of the CDR3: TGTGCCAGCAGTATGCGGGAGAGTCAGCCCCAGCATTTT. This encodes CASSMRESQPQHF.

The rearrangement uses TRBV27 and TRBJ2-3; tentative D call: TRBD1 (6 bases). The CDR3 contains 16 residues. V dropped 8 bases and J dropped 2 bases, with 20 bases sitting between them. CDR1 and CDR2 from the germline V gene are MNHEY and SMNVEV (reference sequence). CDR3: CASLPALRGLTDTQYF. CDR3 nucleotide sequence: TGTGCCAGCCTTCCCGCCCTCAGGGGCCTCACAGATACGCAGTATTTT.

The chain carries TRBV28 and TRBJ2-1; the D gene is possibly TRBD2 (5 bases). CDR1 is MDHEN and CDR2 is SYDVKM in the germline V gene. Trimming took off 6 bases at V and 3 bases at J, with 15 bases between the two ends. This CDR3 has 15 amino acids. The CDR3 protein is CASSAPREGYNEQFF. CDR3 bases: TGTGCCAGCAGCGCGCCACGGGAAGGCTACAATGAGCAGTTCTTC.

Ten or more counts support this clone. The rearrangement links TRBV5-1 to TRBJ2-5, with D unresolved. V gave up 3 bases and J gave up 2 bases, with 8 bases separating them. The CDR3 length is 13 residues. Germline-derived CDR1 and CDR2 are SGHRS and YFSETQ. This CDR3 reads CASSSHFQETQYF. The CDR3 coding sequence is TGCGCCAGCAGCTCGCACTTTCAAGAGACCCAGTACTTC.

This clone was detected only a few times. The chain carries TRBV18 and TRBJ2-1; the match to TRBD2 covers 9 bases. The CDR3 consists of 16 residues. Germline CDR1 is KGHSH and CDR2 is LQKENI. J was trimmed by 0 bases and V by 5 bases; bases with no gene match: 5. The CDR3 sequence is CASSNSGGSSYNEQFF. The CDR3 DNA follows: TGTGCCAGCTCAAATAGCGGGGGAAGCTCCTACAATGAGCAGTTCTTC. Drawing the rest from reference TRBV18 and TRBJ2-1, the complete variable domain is NAGVMQNPRHLVRRRGQEARLRCSPMKGHSHVYWYRQLPEEGLKFMVYLQKENIIDESGMPKERFSAEFPKEGPSILRIQQVVRGDSAAYFCASSNSGGSSYNEQFFGPGTRLTVL.

This clone was counted only a few times. This rearrangement joins TRBV18 to TRBJ1-1; 7 bases are a match to TRBD1. The CDR3 is 12 amino acids. The germline V gene encodes CDR1 KGHSH and CDR2 LQKENI. V lost 5 bases, J lost 8 bases, and 5 bases stayed unmatched. The CDR3 nucleotides read TGTGCCAGCTCAGCAAACAGGGGCGAAGCTTTCTTT. Translating gives CASSANRGEAFF.

This clone occurred a few times. The chain carries TRBV6-1 and TRBJ1-4, with D maybe TRBD1 (5 bases). In germline, CDR1 is MNHNS, CDR2 SASEGT. Trimming removed 7 bases at V and 8 bases at J, with 14 bases between. This CDR3 region has 13 residues. CDR3 coding DNA: TGTGCCAGCATTGGGGCGTTGGGAGAAAAACTGTTTTTT. Protein: CASIGALGEKLFF.

The chain combines TRBV5-1 with TRBJ2-5; tentative D call: TRBD2 (5 bases). Trimming cost V 2 bases and J 5 bases, with 16 bases left between them. Germline V gene sequence: CDR1 SGHRS, CDR2 YFSETQ. The CDR3 loop spans 15 amino acids. In nucleotides, the CDR3 is TGCGCCAGCAGCTTCTCGGACTCCGCGGGTGAGACCCAGTACTTC. Residues: CASSFSDSAGETQYF.

This clone occurred many times. This chain joins TRBV7-9 and TRBJ1-1, with D possibly TRBD1 on 6 matching bases. The CDR3 has 13 residues. Germline loops: CDR1 SEHNR, CDR2 FQNEAQ (reference sequence). Deletions cut 4 bases from V and 6 bases from J, with 12 bases between. Here the CDR3 reads CASSSLGGAEAFF. The DNA for the CDR3 is TGTGCCAGCAGCTCCCTGGGGGGCGCTGAAGCTTTCTTT.

This clone appeared many times. This chain uses TRBV5-1 with TRBJ1-2; TRBD1 is a possible D gene (6 bases). With 4 bases removed from V and 7 bases from J, the gap between germline ends came to 26 bases. Germline CDR1 reads SGHRS; CDR2 reads YFSETQ. The CDR3 is made up of 17 amino acids. DNA of the CDR3: TGCGCCAGCAGCACCGGCGCTCCGGGACAAGGCATCCGTGGCTACACCTTC. The encoded protein is CASSTGAPGQGIRGYTF.